A few counts support the clone carrying this T cell receptor beta chain. The data belong to a study of blood T cell repertoires in COVID-19. Repertoires were generated with immunoSEQ multiplex PCR, while TCRdb's copy carries only in-frame clones and drops some. The sample lists roughly 120,000 clones, approximately 84% occurring once. The V end was cut by 5 bases, the J end by 9 bases, with 11 bases between. This CDR3 spans 12 amino acids. The germline gives CDR1 SGHVS, CDR2 FQNEAQ. V is TRBV7-8 and J is TRBJ2-1, with a tentative D call TRBD2 (6 bases). The sample comprised peripheral blood. The source is a man aged 65 to 85 with active or convalescent COVID-19. DNA of the CDR3: TGTGCCAGCAGCCGAACCGGGGGTGAGCAGTTCTTC. Translation: CASSRTGGEQFF.